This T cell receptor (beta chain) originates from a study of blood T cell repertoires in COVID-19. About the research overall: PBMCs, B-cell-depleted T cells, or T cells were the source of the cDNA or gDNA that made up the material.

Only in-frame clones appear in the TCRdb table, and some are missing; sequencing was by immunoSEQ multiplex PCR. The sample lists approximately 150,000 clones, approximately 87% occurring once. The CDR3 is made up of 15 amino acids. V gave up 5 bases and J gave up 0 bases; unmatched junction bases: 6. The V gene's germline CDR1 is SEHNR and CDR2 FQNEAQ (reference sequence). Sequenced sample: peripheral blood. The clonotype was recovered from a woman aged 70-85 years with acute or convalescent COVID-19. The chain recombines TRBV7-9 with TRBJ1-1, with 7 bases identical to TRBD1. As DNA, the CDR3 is TGTGCCAGCAGCGCCTCGGGACAGATGAACACTGAAGCTTTCTTT. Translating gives CASSASGQMNTEAFF.